This TCR beta chain was obtained from a study of blood T cell repertoires in COVID-19. Overall study: The origin of the acute and convalescent COVID-19 samples was the United States, Italy and Spain.

Original data processing: Estimation of nucleated cell counts relied on the amplification of reference gene primers. The protocol was immunoSEQ multiplex PCR, while the TCRdb copy is restricted to in-frame clones and leaves out a portion. D and trimming come from the DNA, and the V and J calls and clone size come from that table. The data hold roughly 250,000 clones, with more than 80% observed a single time. Trimming removed 8 bases from V and 5 bases from J; junction bases left unmatched: 9. Germline V lookup: CDR1 MNHEY, CDR2 SVGAGI. The CDR3 spans 15 residues. This receptor was taken from a middle-aged woman with acute or convalescent COVID-19. Input material: peripheral blood. The rearrangement joins TRBV6-5 to TRBJ2-5; 12 nucleotides line up with TRBD1. The CDR3 DNA sequence: TGTGCCAGCCTTCGTGGGACAGGGGGCATCGAGACCCAGTACTTC. Residues: CASLRGTGGIETQYF.